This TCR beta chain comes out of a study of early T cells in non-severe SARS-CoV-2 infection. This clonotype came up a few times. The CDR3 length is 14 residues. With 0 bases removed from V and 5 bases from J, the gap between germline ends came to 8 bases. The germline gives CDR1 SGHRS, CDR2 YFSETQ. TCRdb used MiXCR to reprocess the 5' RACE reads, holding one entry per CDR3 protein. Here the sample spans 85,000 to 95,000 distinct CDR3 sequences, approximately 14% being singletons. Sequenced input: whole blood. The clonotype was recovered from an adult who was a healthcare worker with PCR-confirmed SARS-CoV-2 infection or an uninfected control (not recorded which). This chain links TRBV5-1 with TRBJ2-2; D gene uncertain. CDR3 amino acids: CASSLESGTGELFF. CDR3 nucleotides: TGCGCCAGCAGCTTGGAATCTGGTACCGGGGAGCTGTTTTTT.